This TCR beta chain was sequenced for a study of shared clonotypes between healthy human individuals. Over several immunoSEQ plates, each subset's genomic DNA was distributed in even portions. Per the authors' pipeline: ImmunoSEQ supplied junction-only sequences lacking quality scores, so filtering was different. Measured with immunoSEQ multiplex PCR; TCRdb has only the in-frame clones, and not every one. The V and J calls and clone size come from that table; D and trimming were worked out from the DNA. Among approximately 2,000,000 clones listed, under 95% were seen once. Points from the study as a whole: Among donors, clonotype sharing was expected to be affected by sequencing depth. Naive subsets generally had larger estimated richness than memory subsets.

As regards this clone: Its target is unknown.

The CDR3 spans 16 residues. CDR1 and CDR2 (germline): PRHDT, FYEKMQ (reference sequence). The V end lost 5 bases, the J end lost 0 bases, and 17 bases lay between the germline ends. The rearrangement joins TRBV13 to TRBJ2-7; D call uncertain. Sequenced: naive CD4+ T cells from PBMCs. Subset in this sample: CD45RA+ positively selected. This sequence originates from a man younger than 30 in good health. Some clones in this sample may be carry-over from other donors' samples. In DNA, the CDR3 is TGTGCCAGCAGCCGACTTGTGACTCCGACCTCCTACGAGCAGTACTTC. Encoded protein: CASSRLVTPTSYEQYF.